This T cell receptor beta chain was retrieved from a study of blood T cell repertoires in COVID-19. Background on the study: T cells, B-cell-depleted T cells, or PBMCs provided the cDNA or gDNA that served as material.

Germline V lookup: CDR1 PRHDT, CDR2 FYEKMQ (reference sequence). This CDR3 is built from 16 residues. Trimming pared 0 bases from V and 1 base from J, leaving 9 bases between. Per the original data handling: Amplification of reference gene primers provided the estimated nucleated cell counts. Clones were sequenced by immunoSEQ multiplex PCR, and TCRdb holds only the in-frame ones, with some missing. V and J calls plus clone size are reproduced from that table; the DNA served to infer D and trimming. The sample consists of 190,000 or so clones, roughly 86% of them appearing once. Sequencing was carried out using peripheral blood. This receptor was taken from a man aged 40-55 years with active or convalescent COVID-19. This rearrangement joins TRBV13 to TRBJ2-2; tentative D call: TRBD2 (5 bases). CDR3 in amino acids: CASSLGAGMNTGELFF. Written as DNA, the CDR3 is TGTGCCAGCAGCTTAGGGGCCGGGATGAACACCGGGGAGCTGTTTTTT.